This T cell receptor beta chain comes out of a study of post-analysis software for immune sequencing data. Study overall: Disease courses included relapsing-remitting, secondary progressive and progressive-relapsing multiple sclerosis.

Study-wide points: In multiple sclerosis, normalized Chao1 diversity was significantly below that of controls. Samples made in the same batch grouped tightly together by F measure. Comparison of patients with controls showed roughly five TRBV segments more frequent in patients, TRBV5-6, TRBV5-1 and TRBV20-1 among them.

As for this clonotype: Its antigen is not known.

Unique molecular identifiers had been added to the TCR beta cDNA libraries. TCRdb reanalysed the PCR reads using MiXCR and keeps one entry per CDR3 protein. The table records around 710,000 distinct CDR3 sequences, about 43% of them present only once. V was clipped by 0 bases and J by 0 bases, with 12 bases between them. Germline assignment: CDR1 MGHRA and CDR2 YSYEKL. The CDR3 covers 16 residues. This receptor was identified in a girl under 18 with multiple sclerosis. The chain links TRBV4-1 to TRBJ2-7; D is perhaps TRBD1 (5 bases). Sequenced sample: blood. CDR3 nucleotide sequence: TGCGCCAGCAGCCAAGAGGTTAGGGGTTTCTCCTACGAGCAGTACTTC. Amino acid sequence: CASSQEVRGFSYEQYF.